The T cell receptor beta chain described here comes from a study of shared clonotypes between healthy human individuals. As for the study in general: Researchers assigned three CD4 naive, three CD4 memory, two CD8 naive and one CD8 memory plate to each donor. Study-wide results and limits: Against clonotypes common to all four donors, non-shared ones had lower generation probabilities.

The assay was immunoSEQ multiplex PCR, and TCRdb's table has in-frame clones only and misses some. The sample yields around 2.1 million clones, about 92% seen once. Trimming took 8 bases from V and 4 from J; bases not matched to a gene: 5. The CDR3 runs 13 residues. Looked up from germline, CDR1 is MDHEN and CDR2 is SYDVKM. CD45RO-negative, CCR7-selected cells formed the naive CD8 fraction, which excluded terminally differentiated effector memory CD45RA+ cells. On this clone: The antigen is undetermined.

This TCR was recovered from a man younger than 35 in good health. Some clones in this sample may be carry-over from other donors' samples. J is TRBJ2-5 and V is TRBV28; 9 bases fit TRBD1. The sequenced sample consisted of naive CD8+ T cells from PBMCs. The CDR3, as DNA: TGTGCCAGCCGGGACAGGGTTTTAGAGACCCAGTACTTC. It specifies CASRDRVLETQYF.